Presented here are 5 T cell receptor beta chains from one specimen sequenced in a study of control samples from healthy donors and cancer patients. Some clones are missing from TCRdb's copy, which holds only in-frame ones; the method was immunoSEQ multiplex PCR. Here the sample spans 40,000 to 65,000 clones, roughly 90% being singletons. The sample was PBMCs. The receptors originated from a man in his sixties with head and neck cancer.

V usage is TRBV5-1 and J usage is TRBJ2-7; the match to TRBD1 covers 8 bases. The CDR3 has 15 residues. V trimming: 0 bases; J trimming: 5 bases; junction bases outside the gene matches: 7. Germline values: CDR1 SGHRS, CDR2 YFSETQ. In nucleotides, the CDR3 is TGCGCCAGCAGCTTGGGGCAGGGGGCTTACCACGAGCAGTACTTC. Residues: CASSLGQGAYHEQYF.

The chain has TRBV7-2 and TRBJ2-1, with TRBD2 matching 8 bases. V shed 5 bases, J shed 0 bases, and the junction held 9 bases outside the gene matches. Germline values: CDR1 SGHTA, CDR2 FQGNSA. The CDR3 extends over 17 amino acids. The CDR3 sequence: CASSPTSGGRSYNEQFF. CDR3 sequence (DNA): TGTGCCAGCAGCCCTACAAGCGGGGGACGCTCCTACAATGAGCAGTTCTTC.

This clone was detected only a few times. V usage is TRBV20-1 and J usage is TRBJ2-7; no clear D gene. The CDR3 is made up of 11 amino acids. The germline CDR1 and CDR2 sequences are DFQATT and SNEGSKA (reference sequence). Trimming removed 0 bases at V and 10 bases at J, with 10 bases between. The CDR3 protein is CSARDGVRQYF. CDR3 DNA sequence: TGCAGTGCTAGAGATGGGGTCCGACAGTACTTC.

The chain joins TRBV5-1 to TRBJ1-1, with D possibly TRBD1 on 6 matching bases. Germline loops: CDR1 SGHRS, CDR2 YFSETQ. The CDR3 is 15 amino acids. Trimming took 1 base from V and 4 from J, leaving 14 bases between them. This chain's CDR3 is CASSLTQGYGTEAFF. CDR3 nucleotide sequence: TGCGCCAGCAGCTTGACCCAGGGGTACGGCACTGAAGCTTTCTTT.

The rearrangement links TRBV19 to TRBJ2-4; D perhaps matches TRBD1 (6 bases). Germline V gene lookup returns CDR1 LNHDA and CDR2 SQIVND (reference sequence). V shed 3 bases and J shed 9 bases, with 21 bases lying between them. The CDR3 contains 16 residues. CDR3: CASSITPIPQGSIQYF. The CDR3 coding sequence is TGTGCCAGTAGTATTACCCCAATACCCCAGGGGAGCATTCAGTACTTC.